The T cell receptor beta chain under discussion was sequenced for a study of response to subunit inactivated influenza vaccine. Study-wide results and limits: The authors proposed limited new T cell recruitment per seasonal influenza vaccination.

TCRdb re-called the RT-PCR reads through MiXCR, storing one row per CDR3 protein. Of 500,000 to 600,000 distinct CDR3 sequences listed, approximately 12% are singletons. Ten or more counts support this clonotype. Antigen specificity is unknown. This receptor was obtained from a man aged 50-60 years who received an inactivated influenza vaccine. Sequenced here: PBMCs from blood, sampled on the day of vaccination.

The CDR3 reads CSTTPPTGKGYGYTF. CDR3 in DNA: TGCAGCACAACCCCCCCGACAGGGAAAGGATATGGCTACACCTTC. The chain combines TRBV29-1 with TRBJ1-2; the match to TRBD1 covers 7 bases. The CDR3 extends over 15 amino acids. Germline V gene lookup returns CDR1 SQVTM and CDR2 ANQGSEA. V trimming: 8 bases; J trimming: 5 bases; junction bases outside the gene matches: 17.